Shown below are 19 T cell receptor beta chains from a single sample sequenced in a study of breast tumors, draining lymph nodes, adjacent tissues. Breast cancer patients provided tissue from their axillary draining lymph nodes. TCRdb passed the multiplex PCR reads through MiXCR, listing each CDR3 protein once. In the table there are approximately 150,000 distinct CDR3 sequences, less than 35% of which are singletons. The sample taken for sequencing was axillary lymph node tissue. All receptors derive from a female donor with breast cancer. Some clones in this sample may be carry-over from other donors' samples.

There are many counts of this clonotype. This chain uses TRBV5-5 with TRBJ1-3, with D uncertain. V lost 4 bases to trimming and J lost 0 bases, with 8 bases between them. The CDR3 totals 14 residues. CDR1 and CDR2 from the germline V gene are SGHKS and YYEKEE (reference sequence). In DNA form, the CDR3 reads TGTGCCAGCAGCCATTACACCTCTGGAAACACCATATATTTT. As protein: CASSHYTSGNTIYF.

This clonotype has at least ten counts. V usage is TRBV6-5 and J usage is TRBJ1-6; unclear D gene. V lost 2 bases to trimming and J lost 6 bases, with 8 bases between them. Germline V gene data show CDR1 as MNHEY and CDR2 as SVGAGI. This CDR3 contains 14 residues. The CDR3: CASSYDGFNSPLHF. The CDR3 DNA is TGTGCCAGCAGTTACGACGGGTTTAATTCACCCCTCCACTTT.

This clonotype was observed many times. This chain links TRBV15 with TRBJ1-2, with unresolved D. CDR1 and CDR2 from the germline V gene are LNHNV and YYDKDF (reference sequence). The V gene lost 4 bases and the J gene lost 6 bases, with 12 bases spanning the gap. There are 13 residues in the CDR3. CDR3 loop: CATSNPRGDGYTF. The CDR3 nucleotides are TGTGCCACCAGCAATCCGCGCGGCGATGGCTACACCTTC.

Ten or more counts support this clonotype. This sequence joins TRBV7-8 and TRBJ2-5; maybe TRBD2 (6 bases). This CDR3 region has 15 residues. Deletions cut 4 bases from V and 1 base from J, with 13 bases between. Looked up from germline, CDR1 is SGHVS and CDR2 is FQNEAQ. The CDR3 region has the DNA TGTGCCAGCAGCTCCAGCGGGCCCAGCCAAGAGACCCAGTACTTC. The encoded protein is CASSSSGPSQETQYF.

This clonotype appeared many times. The chain couples TRBV7-2 to TRBJ2-2, with D possibly matching TRBD2 (6 bases). Trimming removed 5 bases from V and 8 bases from J, with 15 bases in between. This CDR3 comprises 14 residues. Germline V gene lookup returns CDR1 SGHTA and CDR2 FQGNSA. CDR3 bases: TGTGCCAGCAGCCGCAATCTAGCGACGGGGGAGCTGTTTTTT. This encodes CASSRNLATGELFF.

The chain is built from TRBV5-1 and TRBJ2-6, with D maybe TRBD1 (6 bases). V gave up 4 bases and J gave up 4 bases, with 9 bases separating them. This CDR3 comprises 14 residues. Germline V gene sequence: CDR1 SGHRS, CDR2 YFSETQ. CDR3 DNA: TGCGCCAGCAGCATCGGGACAGGGGCCAACGTCCTGACTTTC. Its translation: CASSIGTGANVLTF.

This chain connects TRBV18 to TRBJ1-5, with 8 nucleotides matching TRBD1. Germline V gene sequence: CDR1 KGHSH, CDR2 LQKENI. V trimming: 3 bases; J trimming: 1 base; junction bases outside the gene matches: 8. CDR3 length equals 17 residues. CDR3 in amino acids: CASSPGQGRRSNQPQHF. CDR3 in DNA: TGTGCCAGCTCACCCGGACAGGGACGGAGGAGCAATCAGCCCCAGCATTTT.

The chain employs TRBV7-8 and TRBJ1-6; D gene ambiguous. The ends were cut back, 5 bases at V and 13 bases at J, with 15 bases in the middle. CDR3 size: 13 residues. Germline V lookup: CDR1 SGHVS, CDR2 FQNEAQ. CDR3 coding DNA: TGTGCCAGCAGCCGGACGGGCTCTTCGCCCCTCCACTTT. Encoded protein: CASSRTGSSPLHF.

This clonotype occurred many times. The CDR3 sequence is CASSLQGAGEKLFF. CDR3 coding DNA: TGTGCCAGCAGCTTACAGGGGGCAGGAGAAAAACTGTTTTTT. This chain uses TRBV5-6 with TRBJ1-4; 9 bases fit TRBD1. Germline loops: CDR1 SGHDT, CDR2 YYEEEE. V shed 2 bases and J 8 bases; nucleotides not matched to a gene: 4. The CDR3 runs to 14 residues.

This clonotype was seen ten or more times. A much larger clone is a single base away; this may be a read error. The chain employs TRBV20-1 and TRBJ2-5; 8 bases match TRBD1. The junction had 13 bases not matched to a gene; V was cut back by 6 bases and J by 7 bases. The CDR3 extends over 14 amino acids. Per the germline V gene, CDR1 is DFQATT and CDR2 is SNEGSKA (reference sequence). In nucleotides, the CDR3 is TGCAGTGCCCCTAACCAGGGGGCTGGTGCGACCCAGTACTTC. Translated, it gives CSAPNQGAGATQYF.

This clonotype was seen once. As the CDR3 is not closed by the conserved phenylalanine or tryptophan, this likely results from a read error. The DNA is omitted, as the CDR3 cannot be located on it reliably, and the CDR3 follows TCRdb's listing. The rearrangement joins TRBV3-1 to TRBJ1-6; the tabulated D call, TRBD1, remains unverified against the DNA. The CDR3 length equals 17 residues, ends included. Germline V gene data show CDR1 as LGHDT and CDR2 as YNNKEL (reference sequence). The CDR3 spells CASSQERTAYYNSPLRL.

There are many counts of this clonotype. The genes are TRBV6-6 and TRBJ1-2; possibly TRBD1 for D (5 bases). The CDR3 is 14 amino acids. Trimming cost V 7 bases and J 5 bases, with 17 bases left between them. Germline values: CDR1 MNHNY, CDR2 SVGAGI (reference sequence). In nucleotides, the CDR3 is TGTGCCAGCAAAGTAGGGATGGGGGGTTATGGCTACACCTTC. Translation gives CASKVGMGGYGYTF.

To note about this clonotype: One junction end disagrees with the germline gene, perhaps due to a read error. The chain is built from TRBV6-5 and TRBJ2-1; possible D gene TRBD2, 5 bases. This CDR3 is 12 amino acids long. Germline V lookup: CDR1 MNHEY, CDR2 SVGAGI. DNA for the CDR3: TGTGCCAGCAGTCACTCCCGGGAAGAGCAGTTCTTC. This gives the protein CASSHSREEQFF.

This clonotype was seen repeatedly, ten times or more. This sequence joins TRBV19 and TRBJ2-7; D possibly corresponds to TRBD1 (6 bases). Trimming pared 1 base from V and 5 bases from J, leaving 12 bases between. This CDR3 is 14 amino acids long. Germline V gene lookup returns CDR1 LNHDA and CDR2 SQIVND (reference sequence). The CDR3 sequence: CASSIGPGANEQYF. Written as DNA, the CDR3 is TGTGCCAGTAGTATAGGTCCAGGGGCCAACGAGCAGTACTTC.

Remarks on this clonotype: It may be a read error: a sequence one base away is much more abundant. This chain uses TRBV2 with TRBJ2-3; D might be TRBD2 (5 bases). Trimming cost V 8 bases and J 3 bases, with 21 bases left between them. The CDR3 covers 16 residues. The germline gives CDR1 SNHLY, CDR2 FYNNEI. CDR3 sequence (DNA): TGTGCCAGCCCACCAAGGCGAGGGATTCAGACAGATACGCAGTATTTT. It is translated as CASPPRRGIQTDTQYF.

At least ten counts were recorded for this clonotype. The rearrangement links TRBV7-2 to TRBJ2-5; D may be TRBD2 (7 bases). CDR3 length: 16 residues. V gave up 1 base and J gave up 2 bases, with 14 bases separating them. Germline CDR1 and CDR2: SGHTA and FQGNSA. DNA for the CDR3: TGTGCCAGCAGCTTAGTTTTCCGGGGGGCACAAGAGACCCAGTACTTC. Translated, it gives CASSLVFRGAQETQYF.

This clonotype has a count of ten or more. Germline is not matched at one junction end, which may reflect a read error. This chain joins TRBV7-9 and TRBJ2-1, with D perhaps matching TRBD1 or TRBD2 (6 bases each). CDR1 is SEHNR, CDR2 FQNEAQ, per germline (reference sequence). The CDR3 is 15 residues long. The CDR3 region is CAGSLGDGGHNEQFF. CDR3 nucleotide sequence: TGTGCCGGCAGCTTAGGGGACGGGGGCCACAATGAGCAGTTCTTC.

This clonotype was seen at least ten times. V and J are TRBV19 and TRBJ1-4, with TRBD1 as a possible D gene (5 bases). Germline V gene lookup returns CDR1 LNHDA and CDR2 SQIVND (reference sequence). The V gene lost 3 bases and the J gene lost 12 bases, with 14 bases spanning the gap. The CDR3 covers 13 residues. CDR3 region: CASSIRSGRELFF. The CDR3, as DNA: TGTGCCAGTAGTATCCGTTCAGGGAGGGAACTGTTTTTT.

Many counts were recorded for this clonotype. The gene calls are TRBV20-1 and TRBJ1-4, with D possibly matching TRBD1 (6 bases). Germline V lookup: CDR1 DFQATT, CDR2 SNEGSKA (reference sequence). The ends were cut back, 6 bases at V and 4 bases at J, with 21 bases in the middle. There are 16 residues in the CDR3. The CDR3 here is CSAIRGAGGFNEKLFF. CDR3 DNA sequence: TGCAGTGCGATAAGGGGGGCGGGGGGCTTTAATGAAAAACTGTTTTTT.